Listed below are T cell receptor beta chains from one sample, sequenced in a study of blood T cell repertoires in COVID-19. Assay used: immunoSEQ multiplex PCR; TCRdb lists only in-frame clones, some missing. The table records fewer than 500,000 clones, about nine tenths of them present only once. The source material was PBMCs or T cells enriched from blood (not recorded which). These receptors came from a woman aged 18-29 years who had recovered from COVID-19. CDR3s leave out the opening cysteine and the closing phenylalanine or tryptophan. Only part of the rows carry a size: once, few, many, or a class if the clone is expanded.

J gene	clone size	V gene	CDR3 protein
TRBJ2-1	NA	TRBV7-8	ASSPPRASGGESPYEQF
TRBJ1-1	NA	TRBV5-1	ASSLTGDGAF
TRBJ2-2	NA	TRBV10-2	ATTNTGELF
TRBJ2-7	NA	TRBV29-1	SVGRGNEEQY
TRBJ1-2	NA	TRBV7-2	ASSLVGVEGYT
TRBJ1-2	NA	TRBV5-1	ASSGRTGGSEGYT
TRBJ1-6	NA	TRBV4-1	ASSQEGSPDRNSPLH
TRBJ2-1	once	TRBV10-3	ATPKTGSDEQF
TRBJ2-7	few	TRBV10-1	ASSDQRTAPREQY
TRBJ2-7	few	TRBV28	ASSFGYSLGEQY
TRBJ2-5	NA	TRBV7-3	ASSSAGEETQY
TRBJ1-5	NA	TRBV4-1	ASSQSINQPQH
TRBJ2-7	NA	TRBV5-1	ASSLAVGSYEQY
TRBJ1-3	NA	TRBV10-1	ASSDPQGNTIY
TRBJ1-5	NA	TRBV7-9	ASSLSQAQPQH
TRBJ1-6	NA	TRBV6-5	ASSYLDRPNNSPLH
TRBJ2-6	NA	TRBV4-2	ASSQDVVSGANVLT
TRBJ1-5	NA	TRBV30	AWGDRDQPQH
TRBJ2-7	NA	TRBV6-5	ASSQNRASYEQY
TRBJ2-1	NA	TRBV6-5	ASKDLLRGQF
TRBJ2-1	NA	TRBV7-8	ASSPQGQGVSEQF
TRBJ1-1	once	TRBV28	ASSPQGIETEAF
TRBJ1-4	NA	TRBV9	ASSPRQDINEKLF
TRBJ2-7	NA	TRBV11-2	ASSSYRAKGGEQY
TRBJ2-3	NA	TRBV5-1	ASSLIDPDRDTQY
TRBJ2-2	NA	TRBV6-4	ASSVYQGRIAAGELF
TRBJ2-5	NA	TRBV7-2	ASSFLPEVQETQY
TRBJ2-2	NA	TRBV5-6	ASSPDRGISTGELF
TRBJ2-7	NA	TRBV5-4	ASSLAGTVYEQY
TRBJ2-1	NA	TRBV19	ASSNPGQEVEQF
TRBJ2-1	NA	TRBV5-6	ASSRGLAGRLSYNEQF
TRBJ1-2	NA	TRBV28	ASSPRQGAPNYGYT
TRBJ2-7	NA	TRBV27	ASAIIQGNEQY
TRBJ1-2	NA	TRBV10-3	AISESTQTGGYT
TRBJ2-3	NA	TRBV15	ATSRGDSSDTQY
TRBJ1-2	NA	TRBV4-2	ASSEFQGTDYGYT
TRBJ2-1	NA	TRBV11-3	ASSFGLAGEQF
TRBJ2-3	NA	TRBV18	ASSGAATSTDTQY
TRBJ1-5	few	TRBV5-1	ASSFGEGGNQPQH
TRBJ2-3	NA	TRBV19	ASSVLAAGGFTDTQY
TRBJ2-7	NA	TRBV28	ASSYHLQRVERYEQY
TRBJ1-1	NA	TRBV24-1	ATSDRQGEAF
TRBJ1-4	NA	TRBV2	ASSPDSYNEKLF
TRBJ1-1	NA	TRBV5-1	ASSLSRQGTEAF
TRBJ1-1	NA	TRBV19	ASSITGTIEAF
TRBJ1-5	once	TRBV6-1	ASSENKGTASYSNQPQH
TRBJ1-4	NA	TRBV4-1	ASSNQGWSYEKLF
TRBJ1-6	NA	TRBV30	AWHDMINSPLH
TRBJ2-7	NA	TRBV28	ASSRQGTSHYEQY
TRBJ1-1	once	TRBV12-3/TRBV12-4	ASSLKGYTEAF
TRBJ1-3	NA	TRBV7-9	ASSPTSSGNTIY
TRBJ2-7	NA	TRBV6-6	ASSYNQQGGYEQY
TRBJ1-5	NA	TRBV25-1	ASSGGPNQPQH
TRBJ1-3	once	TRBV5-5	ASSWAVTGSGNTIY
TRBJ1-1	few	TRBV29-1	SVAGEGAQEAF